Shown below are 25 T cell receptor beta chains from a single sample sequenced in a study of blood T cell repertoires in COVID-19. The protocol was immunoSEQ multiplex PCR, while the TCRdb copy is restricted to in-frame clones and leaves out a portion. The table has about 140,000 clones, roughly 84% seen once. Sample: peripheral blood. The receptors here all came from a man in his fifties or sixties with active or convalescent COVID-19.

The chain couples TRBV7-2 to TRBJ2-3, with 7 bases matching TRBD2. CDR3 length: 18 amino acids. V trimming: 8 bases; J trimming: 3 bases; junction bases outside the gene matches: 20. Per germline, CDR1 SGHTA and CDR2 FQGNSA. Here the CDR3 DNA reads TGTGCCAGCGGCCTAAAACTGACGGCGGGAGAGGGGACAGATACGCAGTATTTT. This encodes CASGLKLTAGEGTDTQYF. The whole variable domain, remainder taken from reference TRBV7-2 and TRBJ2-3, is GAGVSQSPSNKVTEKGKDVELRCDPISGHTALYWYRQSLGQGLEFLIYFQGNSAPDKSGLPSDRFSAERTGGSVSTLTIQRTQQEDSAVYLCASGLKLTAGEGTDTQYFGPGTRLTVL.

The gene calls are TRBV9 and TRBJ2-5, with 7 bases matching TRBD1. Germline V gene data show CDR1 as SGDLS and CDR2 as YYNGEE. V shed 0 bases and J 5 bases; nucleotides not matched to a gene: 7. The CDR3 length is 15 residues. CDR3 in amino acids: CASSVGGGRGETQYF. CDR3 in DNA: TGTGCCAGCAGCGTAGGTGGGGGCAGGGGGGAGACCCAGTACTTC. The full variable domain, its missing parts supplied by reference TRBV9 and TRBJ2-5, is DSGVTQTPKHLITATGQRVTLRCSPRSGDLSVYWYQQSLDQGLQFLIQYYNGEERAKGNILERFSAQQFPDLHSELNLSSLELGDSALYFCASSVGGGRGETQYFGPGTRLLVL.

The chain links TRBV7-2 to TRBJ2-1; 7 positions match TRBD2. Looked up from germline, CDR1 is SGHTA and CDR2 is FQGNSA. The junction had 4 bases not matched to a gene; V was cut back by 3 bases and J by 8 bases. This CDR3 is built from 13 residues. The CDR3 DNA follows: TGTGCCAGCAGCTTCGGCGGGAGCTATGAGCAGTTCTTC. This translates into CASSFGGSYEQFF.

CDR3 in amino acids: CATSSAQGNQPQHF. As DNA, the CDR3 is TGTGCCACCAGCAGCGCGCAGGGCAATCAGCCCCAGCATTTT. V and J are TRBV15 and TRBJ1-5; no clear D gene. Germline-derived CDR1 and CDR2 are LNHNV and YYDKDF (reference sequence). The ends were cut back, 3 bases at V and 2 bases at J, with 8 bases in the middle. The CDR3 is 14 amino acids. Full variable domain (rest looked up from reference TRBV15 and TRBJ1-5): DAMVIQNPRYQVTQFGKPVTLSCSQTLNHNVMYWYQQKSSQAPKLLFHYYDKDFNNEADTPDNFQSRRPNTSFCFLDIRSPGLGDTAMYLCATSSAQGNQPQHFGDGTRLSIL.

This clone was recorded only once. This chain joins TRBV6-1 and TRBJ1-2; no definite D call. The V end lost 2 bases, the J end lost 3 bases, and 7 bases lay between the germline ends. The CDR3 extends over 13 amino acids. The germline CDR1 and CDR2 sequences are MNHNS and SASEGT. CDR3 amino acids: CASSEREYYGYTF. The DNA for the CDR3 is TGTGCCAGCAGTGAAAGGGAGTACTATGGCTACACCTTC.

The chain links TRBV7-9 to TRBJ2-1; 12 nucleotides match TRBD2. J lost 8 bases, V lost 5 bases, and 10 bases had no gene match. Per germline, CDR1 SEHNR and CDR2 FQNEAQ (reference sequence). This CDR3 spans 16 amino acids. The CDR3 coding sequence is TGTGCCAGCAGCATCGACGGGACTAGCGGGCTGTATGAGCAGTTCTTC. This gives the protein CASSIDGTSGLYEQFF.

V is TRBV12-3 or TRBV12-4 and J is TRBJ2-7; TRBD1 matches 10 bases. There are 12 residues in the CDR3. J lost 5 bases, V lost 6 bases, and 1 base had no gene match. The CDR3 here is CASRGQGNEQYF. The CDR3 coding sequence is TGTGCCAGCAGGGGACAGGGGAACGAGCAGTACTTC.

The CDR3 spells CASSLLRGSNTEAFF. As DNA, the CDR3 is TGTGCCAGCAGCTTATTACGGGGATCAAACACTGAAGCTTTCTTT. This chain uses TRBV11-2 with TRBJ1-1; D is unresolved. This CDR3 spans 15 amino acids. Germline V gives CDR1 SGHAT, CDR2 FQNNGV. Trimming shortened V by 2 bases and J by 2 bases, and 12 bases separated the two germline ends.

The rearrangement links TRBV19 to TRBJ1-1; no firm D call. The CDR3 runs to 14 residues. V was clipped by 3 bases and J by 3 bases, with 11 bases between them. CDR1 is LNHDA, CDR2 SQIVND, per germline (reference sequence). CDR3 loop: CASSIRDGDTEAFF. CDR3 nucleotides: TGTGCCAGTAGTATTCGGGATGGAGACACTGAAGCTTTCTTT.

V is TRBV5-1 and J is TRBJ2-3; TRBD2 agrees at 8 bases. This CDR3 region has 18 residues. In germline, CDR1 is SGHRS, CDR2 YFSETQ. J lost 3 bases, V lost 0 bases, and 12 bases had no gene match. CDR3 amino acids: CASSLDIVGLGTTDTQYF. CDR3 nucleotide sequence: TGCGCCAGCAGCTTGGATATTGTGGGACTAGGGACGACAGATACGCAGTATTTT.

The genes are TRBV9 and TRBJ1-1; D call uncertain. This CDR3 has 14 amino acids. Germline assignment: CDR1 SGDLS and CDR2 YYNGEE. V dropped 3 bases and J dropped 4 bases, with 13 bases sitting between them. CDR3 amino acids: CASSGRGETTEAFF. The CDR3 DNA reads TGTGCCAGCAGCGGACGAGGTGAGACCACTGAAGCTTTCTTT.

The rearrangement uses TRBV11-3 and TRBJ1-1; D is ambiguous. The CDR3 runs to 14 residues. The germline CDR1 and CDR2 sequences are SGHNT and YENEEA. Between the trimmed V and J ends, which lost 0 bases and 6 bases, there was a span of 11 bases. CDR3 bases: TGTGCCAGCAGCTTAGAGCGGGTGTCCTCTGAAGCTTTCTTT. Protein: CASSLERVSSEAFF.

The chain links TRBV6-5 to TRBJ2-1; 7 bases fit TRBD2. CDR1 MNHEY and CDR2 SVGAGI come from the germline V gene. This CDR3 has 13 residues. With V trimmed by 10 bases and J by 2 bases, 5 bases remained unmatched. The CDR3 region is CATGRVAYNEQFF. In nucleotides, the CDR3 is TGTGCCACGGGGAGGGTCGCCTACAATGAGCAGTTCTTC.

This clone was counted a few times. V gene TRBV9 combines with J gene TRBJ2-3, with 9 bases that match TRBD2. This CDR3 is 15 amino acids long. CDR1 and CDR2 from the germline V gene are SGDLS and YYNGEE. With 2 bases clipped from V and 4 bases from J, the junction kept 5 bases outside the gene matches. CDR3 DNA sequence: TGTGCCAGCAGCGTGAGAGCGGGAGGAGCAGATACGCAGTATTTT. Translated: CASSVRAGGADTQYF.

V usage is TRBV6-2 or TRBV6-3 and J usage is TRBJ1-5, with 8 bases aligning to TRBD1. Trimming took 6 bases from V and 5 from J; bases not matched to a gene: 9. The CDR3 loop spans 15 amino acids. Germline loops: CDR1 MNHEY, CDR2 SVGEGT. The chain's CDR3 is CASSSSQGAYQPQHF. In nucleotides, the CDR3 is TGTGCCAGCAGCTCCTCGCAGGGGGCCTATCAGCCCCAGCATTTT.

The chain couples TRBV7-8 to TRBJ1-4; D gene ambiguous. The CDR3 covers 15 residues. Germline V lookup: CDR1 SGHVS, CDR2 FQNEAQ. Trimming took off 4 bases at V and 7 bases at J, with 16 bases between the two ends. CDR3 loop: CASSSAGVGSEKLFF. CDR3 nucleotides: TGTGCCAGCAGCTCAGCCGGGGTCGGCTCTGAAAAACTGTTTTTT.

This rearrangement joins TRBV7-2 to TRBJ2-3; D may be TRBD1 (6 bases). CDR1 SGHTA and CDR2 FQGNSA come from the germline V gene. The CDR3 contains 19 residues. Trimming left V 4 bases short and J 0 bases short, with 23 bases between. The CDR3 spells CASSYPTKKQGPSTDTQYF. The CDR3 DNA reads as TGTGCCAGCAGCTACCCGACCAAAAAACAGGGCCCGAGCACAGATACGCAGTATTTT.

The CDR3 DNA sequence: TGTGCCAGCAGTCCCCTGCGGAGCGGGGGAGACCGGGAGCAGTACTTC. It translates to CASSPLRSGGDREQYF. The chain recombines TRBV28 with TRBJ2-7, with 8 nucleotides matching TRBD2. The CDR3 consists of 16 residues. Germline V lookup: CDR1 MDHEN, CDR2 SYDVKM. V shed 5 bases and J 7 bases; nucleotides not matched to a gene: 16.

This sequence joins TRBV3-1 (or the pseudogene TRBV3-2) and TRBJ2-5, with TRBD2 identical over 10 bases. This CDR3 spans 13 amino acids. V was pared by 6 bases and J by 5 bases, with 3 bases of the junction left unmatched. CDR1 and CDR2 from the germline V gene are LGHDT and YNNKEL (reference sequence). The CDR3 DNA sequence: TGTGCCAGCAGGGGGACTAGCGCGGAGACCCAGTACTTC. As protein: CASRGTSAETQYF.

V usage is TRBV19 and J usage is TRBJ2-7, with a weak D call TRBD1 (5 bases). Germline CDR1 reads LNHDA; CDR2 reads SQIVND (reference sequence). This CDR3 has 13 amino acids. V was shortened by 3 bases and J by 6 bases, with 12 bases between the two germline ends. In nucleotides, the CDR3 is TGTGCCAGTAGTATGGGCAGGCAGGGCGAGCAGTACGTC. As protein: CASSMGRQGEQYV.

The chain employs TRBV6-2 or TRBV6-3 and TRBJ2-7; 13 nucleotides agree with TRBD2. Germline assignment: CDR1 MNHEY and CDR2 SVGEGT. The CDR3 spans 20 residues. V lost 5 bases and J lost 0; bases outside the gene matches: 16. CDR3 nucleotide sequence: TGTGCCAGCAGTACGAGGACAGCTACCGGGACTAGCGGGACCTCCTACGAGCAGTACGTC. As protein: CASSTRTATGTSGTSYEQYV.

The genes are TRBV6-5 and TRBJ2-1; possibly TRBD2 for D (7 bases). Germline V gene sequence: CDR1 MNHEY, CDR2 SVGAGI. Trimming took off 7 bases at V and 2 bases at J, with 9 bases between the two ends. The CDR3 has 13 amino acids. The CDR3 reads CASKGGPYNEQFF. CDR3 nucleotide sequence: TGTGCCAGCAAGGGGGGGCCCTACAATGAGCAGTTCTTC.

The chain joins TRBV18 to TRBJ2-1; 12 nucleotides line up with TRBD1. The CDR3 runs 15 residues. Trimming at V came to 0 bases and at J to 9 bases, leaving 3 bases not matched to a gene. CDR1 is KGHSH and CDR2 is LQKENI in the germline V gene. The chain's CDR3 is CASSPPGTGGGEQFF. In nucleotides, the CDR3 is TGTGCCAGCTCACCACCGGGGACAGGGGGCGGTGAGCAGTTCTTC.

The rearrangement links TRBV18 to TRBJ1-2, with 9 bases that match TRBD1. J gave up 4 bases and V 4 bases, and 4 bases lay outside the gene matches. CDR1 is KGHSH, CDR2 LQKENI, per germline. The CDR3 spans 14 residues. The CDR3 DNA sequence: TGTGCCAGCTCACTTGGGACAGGGTCCTATGGCTACACCTTC. It yields the protein CASSLGTGSYGYTF. Supplemented by reference TRBV18 and TRBJ1-2, the full variable domain reads NAGVMQNPRHLVRRRGQEARLRCSPMKGHSHVYWYRQLPEEGLKFMVYLQKENIIDESGMPKERFSAEFPKEGPSILRIQQVVRGDSAAYFCASSLGTGSYGYTFGSGTRLTVV.

The CDR3 DNA reads TGTGCCAGCAGCACGCGACTAGCGGGAGGGCCTGGTACGCAGTATTTT. Translation gives CASSTRLAGGPGTQYF. V usage is TRBV27 and J usage is TRBJ2-3; 14 nucleotides align to TRBD2. CDR1 and CDR2 (germline): MNHEY, SMNVEV (reference sequence). The V and J ends lost 6 bases and 8 bases, in that order; junction bases with no gene match: 10. The length of the CDR3 is 16 residues.